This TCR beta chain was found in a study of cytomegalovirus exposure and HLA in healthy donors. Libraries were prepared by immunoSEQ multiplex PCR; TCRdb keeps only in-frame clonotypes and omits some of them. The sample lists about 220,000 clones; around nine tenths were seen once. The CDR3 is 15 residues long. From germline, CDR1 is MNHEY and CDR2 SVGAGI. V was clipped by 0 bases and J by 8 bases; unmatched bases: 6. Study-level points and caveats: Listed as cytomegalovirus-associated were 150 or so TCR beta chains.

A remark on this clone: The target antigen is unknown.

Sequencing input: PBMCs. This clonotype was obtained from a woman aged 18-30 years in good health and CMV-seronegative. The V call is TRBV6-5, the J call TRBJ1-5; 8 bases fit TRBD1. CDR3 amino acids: CASSYSAGGTEPQHF. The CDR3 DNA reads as TGTGCCAGCAGTTACTCCGCAGGGGGCACAGAGCCCCAGCATTTT.